The entry that follows covers one T cell receptor beta chain sequence. There is no known antigen for this receptor. Within one base of it there is no much larger clone, and no base qualities were kept. The same CDR3 arises from other DNA sequences in this sample as well. The data are from a study of shared clonotypes between healthy human individuals (dated by TCRdb to 2019 to 2021). With respect to the entire study: Three men and two women, aged 18 to 49 years, made up the cohort. Per donor, three plates each were used for CD4 naive and CD4 memory, two for CD8 naive, and one for CD8 memory. To estimate repertoire size and how much clonotype sharing occurs between individuals, the study deeply sequenced the blood TCR repertoires of roughly 5 healthy adults. Libraries were prepared and TCR repertoires were sequenced by different laboratories using diverse techniques, in order to increase sequencing depth and limit assay-specific biases. Per donor, leukapheresis produced somewhere between about 0.9 and 9.5 billion PBMCs.

CD8 naive samples were CD45RO-negative cells positively selected for CCR7, giving a CD45RA+CCR7+ population that excluded TemRA cells. The donors were healthy, HIV-negative adults with no recently reported acute infections or vaccinations. Only Caucasian adults living in Nashville, Tennessee, USA were represented among the donors. After blood collection by leukapheresis, PBMCs were isolated using Ficoll-Histopaque density gradient centrifugation and then cryopreserved in the vapor phase of liquid nitrogen. Analytical flow cytometry was used to check the purity and quantity of every magnetically sorted T cell population. Genomic DNA was isolated from every sorted fraction and measured by UV absorbance on a Nanodrop 2000c. The CDR3 goes from the cysteine to the phenylalanine over 15 residues. The read is trimmed to its CDR3 DNA, 45 bases read in frame from base 1. The germline V gene supplies CDR1 SGDLS and CDR2 YYNGEE. V has 0 bases trimmed and J has 1 base trimmed; junction bases matching no gene number 2.

What the work shows at the level of the full study, not this receptor alone: Pairwise subsampling indicated that sequencing depth was expected to affect the degree of clonotype sharing among donors. Because the study included only a small number of donors, the genetic and exposure-history diversity represented was limited. Across four donors, 4.5% to 6.5% of naive CD4, over 3% of naive CD8, 2.3% of memory CD4, and about 0.4% of memory CD8 clonotypes were shared. Naive subsets generally had larger estimated clonotype richness than memory subsets. Compared with non-shared clonotypes, the clonotypes found in all four sorted-subset donors had higher generation probabilities. Incomplete sequencing was indicated by rarefaction of sorted-subset datasets, despite the large sequencing depth. Only blood was sampled, and tissue TCR repertoires likely differ from those in blood.

TCR CDR3 regions were amplified from genomic DNA by multiplex PCR using the deep immunoSEQ assay. Genomic DNA extracted from each cell subset was distributed evenly over all wells of several immunoSEQ 96-well plates, and each plate served as one replicate. For sorted subsets, each replicate PCR was loaded with 200 to 250 ng genomic DNA, equivalent to 25,000 to 35,000 T cell genomes. The purified libraries were quantified using a Qubit 3.0 fluorometer, sized with a Bioanalyzer 2100, and then quantified again using the KAPA Library Quantification kit. Every immunoSEQ 96-well plate was sequenced on a dedicated single-read 150-cycle Illumina NextSeq 550 flow cell. As for how the authors treated the data: Because the immunoSEQ output held only junctional sequences and lacked quality scores, the filtering could not match the filtering applied to full-length reads. Sequences were annotated with PyIR, a Python wrapper for IgBLAST v1.9, and V/J genes and CDR3 were assigned using IMGT germline references. Reads were removed for weak V/J assignments (E-value above 1e-6), missing CDR3, stop codons, out-of-frame junctions, or ambiguous translated residues. A V3J clonotype was defined by an identical inferred V gene, J gene, and CDR3 amino acid sequence. The percentage overlap between two repertoires was calculated by dividing the number of shared unique clonotypes by the size of the smaller repertoire. Three approaches were used to assess repertoire richness: RTK rarefaction, the Chao1 estimator, and Recon v2.1 estimates of unobserved clonotypes. OLGA was used to compute generation probabilities for all TCRbeta clonotypes that the gDNA method yielded from a handful of donors. TCRdb provides this immuneACCESS table in a form limited to in-frame rearrangements. Some clones are lacking; in checked studies, under half of them reflect an unresolved V gene, and why the rest are absent is not known. Clonal size and the V and J genes are those of that table, whereas D and trimming came from the DNA. For this sample there are about 2.2 million clones; 85% to 95% appear just once. In total, the top ten clones hold roughly 1.8% of the sample.

The source material was naive CD8+ T cells from PBMCs. Reading the label with the study, this specimen's cell subset or site is: CD45RA+CCR7+. The chain couples TRBV9 to TRBJ2-7; TRBD2 agrees with 9 junctional bases. The receptor's source is a man between 18 and 35 years old in good health. Some clones in this sample may be carry-over from other donors' samples. The CDR3 protein is CASSVGLAGSYEQYF. The nucleotide sequence reads TGTGCCAGCAGCGTAGGGCTAGCGGGGTCCTACGAGCAGTACTTC. The reference TRBV9 and TRBJ2-7 proteins fill in what lies around the CDR3, so the full variable domain reads DSGVTQTPKHLITATGQRVTLRCSPRSGDLSVYWYQQSLDQGLQFLIQYYNGEERAKGNILERFSAQQFPDLHSELNLSSLELGDSALYFCASSVGLAGSYEQYFGPGTRLTVT.